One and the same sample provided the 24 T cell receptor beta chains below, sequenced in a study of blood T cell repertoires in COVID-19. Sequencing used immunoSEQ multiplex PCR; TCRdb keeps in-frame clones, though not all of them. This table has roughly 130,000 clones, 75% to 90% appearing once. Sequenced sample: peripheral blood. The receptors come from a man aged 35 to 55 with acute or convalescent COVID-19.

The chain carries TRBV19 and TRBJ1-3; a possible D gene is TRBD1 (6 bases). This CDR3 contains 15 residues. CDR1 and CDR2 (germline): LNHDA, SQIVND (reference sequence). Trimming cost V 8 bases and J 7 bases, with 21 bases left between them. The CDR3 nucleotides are TGTGCCAGTCGCCCACTTGGGGGCCCCGCGAACACCATATATTTT. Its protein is CASRPLGGPANTIYF.

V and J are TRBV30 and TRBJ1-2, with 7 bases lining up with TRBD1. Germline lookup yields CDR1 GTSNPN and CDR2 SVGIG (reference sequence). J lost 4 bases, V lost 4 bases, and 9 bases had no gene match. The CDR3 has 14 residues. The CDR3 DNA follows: TGTGCCTGGACCCCATCGACAGGGAGCTATGGCTACACCTTC. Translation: CAWTPSTGSYGYTF. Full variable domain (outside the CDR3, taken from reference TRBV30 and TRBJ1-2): SQTIHQWPATLVQPVGSPLSLECTVEGTSNPNLYWYRQAAGRGLQLLFYSVGIGQISSEVPQNLSASRPQDRQFILSSKKLLLSDSGFYLCAWTPSTGSYGYTFGSGTRLTVV.

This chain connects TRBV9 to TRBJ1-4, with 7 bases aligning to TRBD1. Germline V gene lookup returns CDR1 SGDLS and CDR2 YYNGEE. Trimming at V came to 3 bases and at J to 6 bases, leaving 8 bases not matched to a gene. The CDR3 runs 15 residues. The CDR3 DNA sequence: TGTGCCAGCAGCGAGGGGGTAGGGGGCGATGAAAAACTGTTTTTT. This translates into CASSEGVGGDEKLFF. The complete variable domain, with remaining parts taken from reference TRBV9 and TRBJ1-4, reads DSGVTQTPKHLITATGQRVTLRCSPRSGDLSVYWYQQSLDQGLQFLIQYYNGEERAKGNILERFSAQQFPDLHSELNLSSLELGDSALYFCASSEGVGGDEKLFFGSGTQLSVL.

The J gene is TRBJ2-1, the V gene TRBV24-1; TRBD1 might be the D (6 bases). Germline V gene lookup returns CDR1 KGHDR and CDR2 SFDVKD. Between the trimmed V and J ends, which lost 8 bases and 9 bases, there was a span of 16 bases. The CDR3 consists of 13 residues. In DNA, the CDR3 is TGTGCCACCAACGCTCACAGGGAATCTGAGCAGTTCTTC. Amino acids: CATNAHRESEQFF.

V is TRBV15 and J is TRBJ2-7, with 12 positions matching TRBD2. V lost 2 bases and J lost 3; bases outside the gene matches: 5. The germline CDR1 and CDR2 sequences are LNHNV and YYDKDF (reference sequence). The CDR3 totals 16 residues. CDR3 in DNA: TGTGCCACCAGCAGAAGGACTAGCGGGGACCTCTACGAGCAGTACTTC. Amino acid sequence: CATSRRTSGDLYEQYF.

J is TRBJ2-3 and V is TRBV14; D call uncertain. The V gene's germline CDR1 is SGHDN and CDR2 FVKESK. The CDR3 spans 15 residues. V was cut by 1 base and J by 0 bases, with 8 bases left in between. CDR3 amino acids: CASSQVVSSTDTQYF. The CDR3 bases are TGTGCCAGCAGCCAAGTAGTTTCTAGCACAGATACGCAGTATTTT.

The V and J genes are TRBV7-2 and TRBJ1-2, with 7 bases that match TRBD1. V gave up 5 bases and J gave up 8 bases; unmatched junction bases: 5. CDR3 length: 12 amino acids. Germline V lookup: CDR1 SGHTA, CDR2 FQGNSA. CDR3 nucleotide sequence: TGTGCCAGCAGCGCCTCAGGGGGGGGCTACACCTTC. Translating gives CASSASGGGYTF.

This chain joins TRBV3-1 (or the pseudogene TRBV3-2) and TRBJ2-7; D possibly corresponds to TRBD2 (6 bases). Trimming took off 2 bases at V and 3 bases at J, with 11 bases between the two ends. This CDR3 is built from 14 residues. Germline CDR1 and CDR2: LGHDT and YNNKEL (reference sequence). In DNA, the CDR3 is TGTGCCAGCAGCCAATGGGGGGATAGCTACGAGCAGTACTTC. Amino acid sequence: CASSQWGDSYEQYF.

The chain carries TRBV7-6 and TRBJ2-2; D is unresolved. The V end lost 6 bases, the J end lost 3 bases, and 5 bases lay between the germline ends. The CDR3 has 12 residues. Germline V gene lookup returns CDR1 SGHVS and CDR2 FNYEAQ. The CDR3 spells CASRGDTGELFF. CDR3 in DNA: TGTGCCAGCAGGGGCGACACCGGGGAGCTGTTTTTT.

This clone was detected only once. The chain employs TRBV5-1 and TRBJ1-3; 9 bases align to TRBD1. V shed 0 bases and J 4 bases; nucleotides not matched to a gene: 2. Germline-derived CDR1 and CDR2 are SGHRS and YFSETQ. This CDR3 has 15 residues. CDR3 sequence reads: CASSLGDRDGNTIYF. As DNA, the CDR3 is TGCGCCAGCAGCTTGGGGGACAGGGACGGAAACACCATATATTTT. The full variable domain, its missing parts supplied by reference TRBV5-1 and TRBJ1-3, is KAGVTQTPRYLIKTRGQQVTLSCSPISGHRSVSWYQQTPGQGLQFLFEYFSETQRNKGNFPGRFSGRQFSNSRSEMNVSTLELGDSALYLCASSLGDRDGNTIYFGEGSWLTVV.

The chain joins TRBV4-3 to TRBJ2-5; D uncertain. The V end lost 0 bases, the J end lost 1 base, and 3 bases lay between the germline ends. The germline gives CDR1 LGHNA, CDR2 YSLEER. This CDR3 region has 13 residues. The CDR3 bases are TGCGCCAGCAGCCAAGATAGCCAAGAGACCCAGTACTTC. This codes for CASSQDSQETQYF.

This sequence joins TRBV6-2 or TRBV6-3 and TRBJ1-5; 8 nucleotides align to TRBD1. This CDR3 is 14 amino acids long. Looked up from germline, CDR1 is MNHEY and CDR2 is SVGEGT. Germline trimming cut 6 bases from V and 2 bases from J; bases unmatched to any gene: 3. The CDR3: CASSPTGGNQPQHF. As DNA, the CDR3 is TGTGCCAGCAGCCCGACAGGGGGCAATCAGCCCCAGCATTTT.

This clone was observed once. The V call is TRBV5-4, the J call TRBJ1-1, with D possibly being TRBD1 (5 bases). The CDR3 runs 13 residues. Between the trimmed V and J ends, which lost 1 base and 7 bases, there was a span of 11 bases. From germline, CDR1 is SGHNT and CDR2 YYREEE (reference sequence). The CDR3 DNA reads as TGTGCCAGCAGCTTGAAAAGGGGAGGTGAAGCTTTCTTT. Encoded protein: CASSLKRGGEAFF.

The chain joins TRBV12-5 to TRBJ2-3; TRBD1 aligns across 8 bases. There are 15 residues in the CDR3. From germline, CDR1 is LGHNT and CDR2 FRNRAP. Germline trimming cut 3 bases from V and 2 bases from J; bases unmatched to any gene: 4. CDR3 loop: CASGFGQGYTDTQYF. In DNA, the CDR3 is TGTGCTAGTGGTTTCGGACAGGGATACACAGATACGCAGTATTTT.

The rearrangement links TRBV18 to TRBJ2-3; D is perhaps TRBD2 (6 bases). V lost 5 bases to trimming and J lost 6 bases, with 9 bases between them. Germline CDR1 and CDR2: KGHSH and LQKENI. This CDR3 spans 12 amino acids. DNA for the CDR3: TGTGCCAGCTCAACTAGCCCTGATACGCAGTATTTT. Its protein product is CASSTSPDTQYF.

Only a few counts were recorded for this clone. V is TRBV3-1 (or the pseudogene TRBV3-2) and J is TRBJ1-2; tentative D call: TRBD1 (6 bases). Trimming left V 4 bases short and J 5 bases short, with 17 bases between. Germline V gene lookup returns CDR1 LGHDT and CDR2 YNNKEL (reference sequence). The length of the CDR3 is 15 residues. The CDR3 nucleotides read TGTGCCAGCAGCCCCAGCGGGGGCTCTGGGTATGGCTACACCTTC. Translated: CASSPSGGSGYGYTF.

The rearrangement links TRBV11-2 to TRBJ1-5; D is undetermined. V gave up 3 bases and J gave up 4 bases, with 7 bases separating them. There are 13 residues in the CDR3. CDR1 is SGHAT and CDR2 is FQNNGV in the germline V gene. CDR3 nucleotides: TGTGCCAGCAGCTTTAGCGATAATCAGCCCCAGCATTTT. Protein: CASSFSDNQPQHF. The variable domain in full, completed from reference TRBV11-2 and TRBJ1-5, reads EAGVAQSPRYKIIEKRQSVAFWCNPISGHATLYWYQQILGQGPKLLIQFQNNGVVDDSQLPKDRFSAERLKGVDSTLKIQPAKLEDSAVYLCASSFSDNQPQHFGDGTRLSIL.

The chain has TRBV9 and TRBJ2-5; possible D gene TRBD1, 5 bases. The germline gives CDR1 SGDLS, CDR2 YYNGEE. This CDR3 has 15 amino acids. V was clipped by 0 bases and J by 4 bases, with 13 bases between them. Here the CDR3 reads CASSVGPQGIETQYF. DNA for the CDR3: TGTGCCAGCAGCGTAGGCCCGCAGGGTATAGAGACCCAGTACTTC.

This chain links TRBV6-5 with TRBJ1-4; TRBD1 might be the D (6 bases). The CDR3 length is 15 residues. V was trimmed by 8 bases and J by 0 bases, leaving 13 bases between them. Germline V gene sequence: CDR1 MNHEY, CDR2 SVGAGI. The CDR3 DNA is TGTGCCAGCGGGACACAACAGGCAACTAATGAAAAACTGTTTTTT. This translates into CASGTQQATNEKLFF.

The CDR3 DNA reads TGTGCCTGGCTGGGGAGGGAGGACACTGAAGCTTTCTTT. This codes for CAWLGREDTEAFF. The chain is built from TRBV30 and TRBJ1-1, with D unresolved. V gave up 5 bases and J gave up 3 bases, with 13 bases separating them. This CDR3 region has 13 residues. Germline lookup yields CDR1 GTSNPN and CDR2 SVGIG (reference sequence).

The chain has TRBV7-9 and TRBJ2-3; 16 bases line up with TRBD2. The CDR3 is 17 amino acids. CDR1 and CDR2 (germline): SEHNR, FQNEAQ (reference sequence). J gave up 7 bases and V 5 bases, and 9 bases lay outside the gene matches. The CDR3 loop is CASSLVGTSGRGYTQYF. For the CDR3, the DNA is TGTGCCAGCAGCCTCGTAGGGACTAGCGGGAGGGGATATACGCAGTATTTT. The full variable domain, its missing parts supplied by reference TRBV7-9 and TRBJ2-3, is DTGVSQNPRHKITKRGQNVTFRCDPISEHNRLYWYRQTLGQGPEFLTYFQNEAQLEKSRLLSDRFSAERPKGSFSTLEIQRTEQGDSAMYLCASSLVGTSGRGYTQYFGPGTRLTVL.

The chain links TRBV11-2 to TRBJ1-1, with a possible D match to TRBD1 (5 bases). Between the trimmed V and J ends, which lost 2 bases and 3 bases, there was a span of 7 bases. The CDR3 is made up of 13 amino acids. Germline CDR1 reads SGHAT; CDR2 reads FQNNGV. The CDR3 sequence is CASSLQGDTEAFF. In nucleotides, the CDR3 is TGTGCCAGCAGCTTACAGGGTGACACTGAAGCTTTCTTT. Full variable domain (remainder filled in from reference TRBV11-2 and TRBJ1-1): EAGVAQSPRYKIIEKRQSVAFWCNPISGHATLYWYQQILGQGPKLLIQFQNNGVVDDSQLPKDRFSAERLKGVDSTLKIQPAKLEDSAVYLCASSLQGDTEAFFGQGTRLTVV.

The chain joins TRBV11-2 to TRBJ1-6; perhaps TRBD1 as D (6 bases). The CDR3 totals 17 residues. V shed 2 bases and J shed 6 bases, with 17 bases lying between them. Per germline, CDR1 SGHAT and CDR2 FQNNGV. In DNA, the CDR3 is TGTGCCAGCAGCTTATATGGGGGCGTCCCTTCTAATTCACCCCTCCACTTT. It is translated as CASSLYGGVPSNSPLHF.

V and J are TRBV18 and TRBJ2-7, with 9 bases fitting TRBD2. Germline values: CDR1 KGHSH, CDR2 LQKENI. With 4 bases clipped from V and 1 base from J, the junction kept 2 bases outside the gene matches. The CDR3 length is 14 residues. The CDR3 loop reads CASSRLAGSYEQYF. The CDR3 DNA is TGTGCCAGCTCACGCCTAGCGGGATCCTACGAGCAGTACTTC.